This T cell receptor (beta chain) originates from a study of T cells expressing NK-cell markers. TCRdb re-called the 5' RACE reads and catalogs CDR3 proteins one per entry, DNA excluded. Here the sample table reports 550,000 or so distinct CDR3 sequences. The CDR3 runs 14 residues. Germline loops: CDR1 MDHEN, CDR2 SYDVKM. The receptor comes from a man between 18 and 35 years old in good health. This chain joins TRBV28 and TRBJ1-4; checking the TCRdb D call of TRBD1 is not possible without DNA. The material sequenced was blood T cells: a sorted CD56 or NKG2C T cell subset, CD4+ or CD8+ T cells, or bulk PBMC T cells (not recorded which). This CDR3 is CASSSIGQGGKLFF.